This entry is about one T cell receptor (beta chain). Its antigen is undetermined. The sample is drawn from a study of OX40 agonist ivuxolimab in advanced cancers. Turning to the study itself: Patients received intravenous ivuxolimab every 2 weeks at 0.01 to 10 mg/kg. Dose-escalation subjects each had hepatocellular carcinoma, melanoma, renal cell or head and neck cancer.

General study findings and limits: Expanded peripheral T-cell antigen specificity went undetermined.

Samples were taken at baseline and on day 1 of cycles 4 and 7. This CDR3 is 14 amino acids long. The V gene lost 5 bases and the J gene lost 3 bases, with 13 bases spanning the gap. Per the germline V gene, CDR1 is MNHNY and CDR2 is SVGAGI (reference sequence). Sequenced by immunoSEQ multiplex PCR; TCRdb stores in-frame clones only, minus some. Counted here are around 90,000 clones, approximately 87% occurring once; the ten biggest clones make up approximately 4.8%. The chain joins TRBV6-6 to TRBJ1-2; D is undetermined. This sequence originates from an adult with an advanced solid tumor such as melanoma, head and neck, liver or kidney cancer. Source: CD4+ or CD8+ T cells sorted from blood, taken in a trial of the OX40 agonist ivuxolimab. The CDR3 nucleotides are TGTGCCAGCAGTCCCCTCAACGGGTACTATGGCTACACCTTC. It codes for CASSPLNGYYGYTF.